Below, one T cell receptor beta chain is given with its context. Its cognate antigen is unknown. Germline CDR1 and CDR2: SGHRS and YFSETQ. The CDR3 has 17 residues. V shed 5 bases and J 8 bases; nucleotides not matched to a gene: 18. This entry comes from a study of metastatic and nonmetastatic thyroid tumors. Study background: Comparison of repertoires was carried out across blood and tumor or nodule tissue from malignant and benign thyroid patients.

No patient had received any treatment before thyroid surgery. TCRdb re-analyzed the PCR reads through MiXCR. The table has about 36,000 clones, around 21% seen once. Study outcomes and limitations: It was reported that TCR beta diversity was significantly higher in malignant thyroid tumors than benign nodules, in blood and tumor.

Sequences were obtained from blood. The clonotype was recovered from a female donor with papillary thyroid cancer or a benign thyroid nodule (not recorded which). Some clones in this sample may be carry-over from other donors' samples. This chain connects TRBV5-1 to TRBJ2-1; 8 nucleotides agree with TRBD2. The CDR3 DNA sequence: TGCGCCAGCAGGCTTGGCCAGGGTGCGGGAGGTGGGTATGAGCAGTTCTTC. It specifies CASRLGQGAGGGYEQFF.